This entry features one TCR beta chain sequence. The data derive from a study of blood T cell repertoires in COVID-19. Looking at the study overall: PBMCs, B-cell-depleted T cells, or T cells provided the cDNA or gDNA that made up the material.

The CDR3 spans 17 residues. Germline CDR1 MNHEY, CDR2 SMNVEV (reference sequence). V lost 2 bases, J lost 10 bases, and 26 bases lay in between. Study processing details: Estimates of nucleated cell counts were drawn from the amplification of reference gene primers. The method was immunoSEQ multiplex PCR; TCRdb's version includes in-frame clones alone and lacks a portion of them. V and J calls and clone size are those listed in that table; D and trimming were worked out from the DNA. The sample consists of 300,000 to 400,000 clones, 75% to 90% of them appearing once. This chain links TRBV27 with TRBJ1-1; D remains ambiguous. This TCR derives from a woman aged 55-75 years with COVID-19, enrolled during active disease. Sequencing was done on a sample of peripheral blood. The DNA for the CDR3 is TGTGCCAGCAGTTTAGAGCGGCAGGTCGGGCTTTGGGGAGGAGCTTTCTTT. Its translation: CASSLERQVGLWGGAFF.